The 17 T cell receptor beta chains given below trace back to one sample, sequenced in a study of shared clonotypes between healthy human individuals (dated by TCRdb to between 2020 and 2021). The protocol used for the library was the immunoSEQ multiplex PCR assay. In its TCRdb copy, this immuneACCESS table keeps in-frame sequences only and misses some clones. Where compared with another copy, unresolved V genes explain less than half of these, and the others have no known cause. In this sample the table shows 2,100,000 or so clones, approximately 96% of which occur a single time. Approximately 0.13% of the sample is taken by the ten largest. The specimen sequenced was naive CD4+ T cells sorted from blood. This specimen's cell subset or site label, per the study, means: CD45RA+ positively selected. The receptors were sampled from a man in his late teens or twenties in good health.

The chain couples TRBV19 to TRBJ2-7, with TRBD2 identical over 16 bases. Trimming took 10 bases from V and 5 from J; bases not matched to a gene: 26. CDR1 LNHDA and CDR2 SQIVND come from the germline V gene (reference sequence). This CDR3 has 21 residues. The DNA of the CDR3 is TGTGCCAATCCCCTTCCGTCCCCGGGACTAGCGGGAGGGCCGGGGGTCGACGAGCAGTACTTC. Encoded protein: CANPLPSPGLAGGPGVDEQYF.

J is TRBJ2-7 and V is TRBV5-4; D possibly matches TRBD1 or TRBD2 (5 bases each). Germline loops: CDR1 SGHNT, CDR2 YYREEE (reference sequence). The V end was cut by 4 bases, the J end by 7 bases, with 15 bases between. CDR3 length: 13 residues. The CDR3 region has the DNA TGTGCCAGCAGCCGGGGACCGGCCTGGGAGCAGTACTTC. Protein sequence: CASSRGPAWEQYF.

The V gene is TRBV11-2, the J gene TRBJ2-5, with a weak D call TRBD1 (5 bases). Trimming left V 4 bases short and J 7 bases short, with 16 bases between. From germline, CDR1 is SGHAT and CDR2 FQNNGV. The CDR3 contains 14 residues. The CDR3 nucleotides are TGTGCCAGCAGCTCCAAGACAGTCTCAGGGACCCAGTACTTC. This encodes CASSSKTVSGTQYF.

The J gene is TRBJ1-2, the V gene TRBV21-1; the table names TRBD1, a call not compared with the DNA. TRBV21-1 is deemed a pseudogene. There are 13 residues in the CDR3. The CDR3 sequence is CASSNPQGCGYTF. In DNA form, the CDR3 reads TGTGCCAGCAGCAACCCACAGGGTTGCGGCTACACCTTC.

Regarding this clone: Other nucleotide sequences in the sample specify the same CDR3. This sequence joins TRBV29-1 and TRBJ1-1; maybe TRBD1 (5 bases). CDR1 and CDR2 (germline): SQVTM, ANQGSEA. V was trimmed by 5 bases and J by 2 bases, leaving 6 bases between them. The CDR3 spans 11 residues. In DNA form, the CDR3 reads TGCAGCGTTACAGGAAACACTGAAGCTTTCTTT. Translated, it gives CSVTGNTEAFF.

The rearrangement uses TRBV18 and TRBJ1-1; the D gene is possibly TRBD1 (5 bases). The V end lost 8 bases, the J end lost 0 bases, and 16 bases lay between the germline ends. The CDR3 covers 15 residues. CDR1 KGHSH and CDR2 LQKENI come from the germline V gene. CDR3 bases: TGTGCCAGCCAAGGGGCAGGGACGATGAACACTGAAGCTTTCTTT. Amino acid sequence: CASQGAGTMNTEAFF.

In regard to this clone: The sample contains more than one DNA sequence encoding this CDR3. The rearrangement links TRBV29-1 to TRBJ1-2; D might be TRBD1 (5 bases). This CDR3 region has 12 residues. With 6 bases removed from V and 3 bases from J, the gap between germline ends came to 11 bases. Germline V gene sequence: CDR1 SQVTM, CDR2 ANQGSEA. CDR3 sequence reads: CSVVGGDYGYTF. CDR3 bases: TGCAGCGTCGTGGGAGGGGACTATGGCTACACCTTC. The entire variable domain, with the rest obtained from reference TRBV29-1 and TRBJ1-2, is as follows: SAVISQKPSRDICQRGTSLTIQCQVDSQVTMMFWYRQQPGQSLTLIATANQGSEATYESGFVIDKFPISRPNLTFSTLTVSNMSPEDSSIYLCSVVGGDYGYTFGSGTRLTVV.

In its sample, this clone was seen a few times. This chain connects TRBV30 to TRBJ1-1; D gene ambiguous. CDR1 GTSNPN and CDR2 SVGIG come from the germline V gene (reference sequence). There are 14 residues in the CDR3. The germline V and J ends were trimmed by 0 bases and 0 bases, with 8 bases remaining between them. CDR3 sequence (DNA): TGTGCCTGGAGTGTAGGTGCCATGAACACTGAAGCTTTCTTT. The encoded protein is CAWSVGAMNTEAFF.

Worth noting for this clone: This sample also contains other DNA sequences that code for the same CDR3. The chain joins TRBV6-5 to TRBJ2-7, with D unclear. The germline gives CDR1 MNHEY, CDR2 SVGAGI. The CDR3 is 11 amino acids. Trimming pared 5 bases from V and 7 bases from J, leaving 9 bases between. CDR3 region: CASSTLGEQYF. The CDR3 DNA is TGTGCCAGCAGTACGTTAGGGGAGCAGTACTTC.

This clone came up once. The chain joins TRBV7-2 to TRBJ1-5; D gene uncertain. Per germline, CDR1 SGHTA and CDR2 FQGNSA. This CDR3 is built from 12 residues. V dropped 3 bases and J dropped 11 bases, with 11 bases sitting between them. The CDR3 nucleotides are TGTGCCAGCAGCTTTGCCACGGGGACCCAGCATTTT. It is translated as CASSFATGTQHF.

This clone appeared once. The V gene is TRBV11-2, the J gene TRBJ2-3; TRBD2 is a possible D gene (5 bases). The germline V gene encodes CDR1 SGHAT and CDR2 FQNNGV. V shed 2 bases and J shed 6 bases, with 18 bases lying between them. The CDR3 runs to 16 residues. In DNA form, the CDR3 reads TGTGCCAGCAGCTTAAGTGGCGCCAATCGAGGGGATACGCAGTATTTT. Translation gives CASSLSGANRGDTQYF.

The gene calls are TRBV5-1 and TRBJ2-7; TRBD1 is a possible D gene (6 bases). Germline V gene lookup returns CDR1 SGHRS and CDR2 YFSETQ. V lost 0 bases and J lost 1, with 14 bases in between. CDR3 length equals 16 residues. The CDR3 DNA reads TGCGCCAGCAGCTTGGGAGGACAGAAAACATCCTACGAGCAGTACTTC. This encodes CASSLGGQKTSYEQYF.

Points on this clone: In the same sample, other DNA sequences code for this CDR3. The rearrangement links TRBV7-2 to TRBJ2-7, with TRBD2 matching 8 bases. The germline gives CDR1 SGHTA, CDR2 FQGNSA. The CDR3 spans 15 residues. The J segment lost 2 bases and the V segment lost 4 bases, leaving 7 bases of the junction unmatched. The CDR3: CASSSGLAGTYEQYF. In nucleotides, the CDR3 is TGTGCCAGCAGCTCAGGGCTAGCGGGTACCTACGAGCAGTACTTC.

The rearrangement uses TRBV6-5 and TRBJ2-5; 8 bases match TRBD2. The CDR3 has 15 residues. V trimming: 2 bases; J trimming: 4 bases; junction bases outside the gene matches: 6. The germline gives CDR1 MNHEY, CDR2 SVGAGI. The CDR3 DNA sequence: TGTGCCAGCAGTTACCCCGGACGGGGGGGAGAGACCCAGTACTTC. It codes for CASSYPGRGGETQYF.

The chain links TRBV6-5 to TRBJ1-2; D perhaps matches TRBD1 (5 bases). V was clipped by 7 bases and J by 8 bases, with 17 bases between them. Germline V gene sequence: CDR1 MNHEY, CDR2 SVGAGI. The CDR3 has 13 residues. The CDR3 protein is CASNPTGREGYTF. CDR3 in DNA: TGTGCCAGCAATCCCACAGGACGGGAGGGCTACACCTTC.

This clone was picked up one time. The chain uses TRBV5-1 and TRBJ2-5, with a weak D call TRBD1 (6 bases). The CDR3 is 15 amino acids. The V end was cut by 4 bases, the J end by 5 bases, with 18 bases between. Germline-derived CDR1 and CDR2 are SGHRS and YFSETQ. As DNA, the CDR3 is TGCGCCAGCAGCCCCACAGGGCCCCCCTTGGAGACCCAGTACTTC. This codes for CASSPTGPPLETQYF.

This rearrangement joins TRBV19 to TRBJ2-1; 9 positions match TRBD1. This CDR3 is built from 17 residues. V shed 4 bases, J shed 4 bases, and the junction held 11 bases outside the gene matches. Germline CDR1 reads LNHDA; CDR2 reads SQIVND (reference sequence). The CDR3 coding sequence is TGTGCCAGTAGTAACATTTGGGGGACAGGGCCTTACAATGAGCAGTTCTTC. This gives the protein CASSNIWGTGPYNEQFF. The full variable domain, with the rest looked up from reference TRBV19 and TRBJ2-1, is DGGITQSPKYLFRKEGQNVTLSCEQNLNHDAMYWYRQDPGQGLRLIYYSQIVNDFQKGDIAEGYSVSREKKESFPLTVTSAQKNPTAFYLCASSNIWGTGPYNEQFFGPGTRLTVL.